These 10 T cell receptor beta chains came from one sample sequenced in a study of T cells in tuberculosis. Measured with immunoSEQ multiplex PCR; TCRdb has only the in-frame clones, and not every one. The data show fewer than 35,000 clones, around 94% seen once. The material sequenced was PBMCs. These receptors were obtained from a donor between 5 and 29 years old with latent tuberculosis or without tuberculosis infection.

The rearrangement uses TRBV2 and TRBJ2-7; D may be TRBD1 (7 bases). V lost 3 bases and J lost 4, with 22 bases in between. CDR1 SNHLY and CDR2 FYNNEI come from the germline V gene. The CDR3 has 17 amino acids. CDR3 DNA sequence: TGTGCCAGCAGTGATCAGGGGGACTTGATTGGGGTTTACGAGCAGTACTTC. Protein: CASSDQGDLIGVYEQYF.

The chain is built from TRBV19 and TRBJ2-1; D might be TRBD2 (5 bases). This CDR3 is built from 12 residues. Germline assignment: CDR1 LNHDA and CDR2 SQIVND (reference sequence). V lost 6 bases and J lost 7, with 10 bases in between. The CDR3 loop reads CASSQRRNEQFF. CDR3 DNA: TGTGCCAGTAGCCAAAGGAGGAATGAGCAGTTCTTC.

V gene TRBV28 combines with J gene TRBJ2-7; TRBD1 matches at 9 bases. CDR3 length: 15 residues. Trimming cost V 6 bases and J 2 bases; bases outside gene matches: 8. Germline V lookup: CDR1 MDHEN, CDR2 SYDVKM. CDR3 in DNA: TGTGCCAGCAGACCGACAGGGGGGGGAACCTACGAGCAGTACTTC. This codes for CASRPTGGGTYEQYF.

The chain has TRBV7-9 and TRBJ1-2; D possibly corresponds to TRBD1 (5 bases). Trimming pared 3 bases from V and 4 bases from J, leaving 18 bases between. This CDR3 contains 16 residues. In germline, CDR1 is SEHNR, CDR2 FQNEAQ (reference sequence). The CDR3 DNA reads as TGTGCCAGCAGCTTCGCCGGGGGTTTTCCCACCTATGGCTACACCTTC. Translated, it gives CASSFAGGFPTYGYTF.

The chain combines TRBV5-8 with TRBJ2-3, with 7 bases identical to TRBD2. The CDR3 consists of 14 residues. Germline CDR1 and CDR2: SGHTS and YDEGEE. V lost 7 bases and J lost 2; bases outside the gene matches: 7. The CDR3 DNA reads as TGTGCCAGCGGACGGGGGGAGATCACAGATACGCAGTATTTT. This encodes CASGRGEITDTQYF.

The genes are TRBV5-6 and TRBJ1-2; D is perhaps TRBD1 (5 bases). Germline V gene lookup returns CDR1 SGHDT and CDR2 YYEEEE. The CDR3 is 15 amino acids. The V gene lost 6 bases and the J gene lost 8 bases, with 23 bases spanning the gap. The CDR3 DNA follows: TGTGCCAGCACCGGGGACTCCCTTCGAGGAAGGGGCTACACCTTC. Amino acid sequence: CASTGDSLRGRGYTF.

The chain carries TRBV27 and TRBJ2-1, with D maybe TRBD2 (5 bases). The CDR3 has 15 residues. Germline CDR1 is MNHEY and CDR2 is SMNVEV (reference sequence). V gave up 3 bases and J gave up 8 bases, with 17 bases separating them. The CDR3 sequence: CASSFYGVAPHEQFF. In DNA form, the CDR3 reads TGTGCCAGCAGTTTTTACGGGGTAGCCCCCCATGAGCAGTTCTTC.

This clone has only one observation. The genes are TRBV10-1 and TRBJ2-1; 9 nucleotides align to TRBD2. The CDR3 runs 15 residues. J lost 5 bases, V lost 6 bases, and 8 bases had no gene match. Germline CDR1 is WNHNN and CDR2 is SYGVQD (reference sequence). CDR3 protein: CASSALAGTHNEQFF. CDR3 DNA sequence: TGCGCCAGCAGCGCGCTAGCGGGAACCCACAATGAGCAGTTCTTC.

The V and J genes are TRBV10-3 and TRBJ2-6; the match to TRBD2 covers 7 bases. The CDR3 is made up of 16 amino acids. J lost 0 bases, V lost 10 bases, and 9 bases had no gene match. Per the germline V gene, CDR1 is ENHRY and CDR2 is SYGVKD. The CDR3 reads CATRGDSSSGANVLTF. The DNA for the CDR3 is TGTGCCACCCGGGGGGACTCGAGCTCTGGGGCCAACGTCCTGACTTTC.

The chain is built from TRBV20-1 and TRBJ2-7; TRBD2 might be the D (6 bases). Germline CDR1 DFQATT, CDR2 SNEGSKA (reference sequence). The CDR3 consists of 11 residues. The CDR3 nucleotides read TGCACCGCTCGGGGGACCTACGAGCAGTACTTC. Protein sequence: CTARGTYEQYF.